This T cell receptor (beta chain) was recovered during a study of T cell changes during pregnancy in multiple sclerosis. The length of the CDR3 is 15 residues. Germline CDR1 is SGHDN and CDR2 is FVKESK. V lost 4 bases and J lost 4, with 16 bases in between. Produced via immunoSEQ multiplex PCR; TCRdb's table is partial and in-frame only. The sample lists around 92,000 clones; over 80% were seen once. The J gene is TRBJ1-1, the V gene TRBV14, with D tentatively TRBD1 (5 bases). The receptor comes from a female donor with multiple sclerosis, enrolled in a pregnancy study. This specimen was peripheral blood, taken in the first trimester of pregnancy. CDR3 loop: CASSRVLGGGTEAFF. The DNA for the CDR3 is TGTGCCAGCAGCCGGGTTTTGGGGGGAGGCACTGAAGCTTTCTTT.